This T cell receptor beta chain came from a study of cytomegalovirus exposure and HLA in healthy donors. Study-wide results and limits: Investigators reported 164 TCR beta chains as tied to cytomegalovirus.

The V segment lost 4 bases and the J segment 5 bases; nucleotides outside the gene matches: 7. CDR1 is SGHNT, CDR2 YYREEE, per germline (reference sequence). The CDR3 is 16 residues long. This clone appeared a single time. Antigen: not known. PCR used 60 Vbeta primers and 13 Jbeta primers. In the authors' workflow: Later, an analysis found around 80 million unique TCR beta chains, and 8.5 million to 12 million of these were shared. Produced via immunoSEQ multiplex PCR; TCRdb's table is partial and in-frame only. V and J calls and clone size are as listed in that table; D and trimming were resolved from the DNA. The profile shows around 150,000 clones, roughly four fifths of them singletons.

The chain carries TRBV5-4 and TRBJ2-5, with TRBD2 matching 14 bases. The TCR originated in a man aged 50 to 60 in good health and CMV-seropositive. Input material: PBMCs. DNA of the CDR3: TGTGCCAGCAGCGAGGGGACTAGCGGGGGTTGGGAGACCCAGTACTTC. Residues: CASSEGTSGGWETQYF.